The subject of this entry is one T cell receptor beta chain. As yet, its antigen is unknown. This entry belongs to a study of cytomegalovirus exposure and HLA in healthy donors. The PCR made use of 60 Vbeta and 13 Jbeta primers. Assay: immunoSEQ multiplex PCR; the TCRdb copy retains only in-frame clones and omits some. The data show 190,000 or so clones, roughly 80% seen once. Findings of the study overall: One variant, a missense change in DCLRE1C, was linked in a later analysis to TCR beta V- and J-gene trimming. Among donors in an Asian-associated ancestry cluster, a later analysis reportedly found fewer N-insertions than the roughly 650-donor mean.

The sequenced material came from PBMCs. This receptor was identified in a man aged 45 to 65 in good health and CMV-seronegative.

CDR3: CASSLSGHRYGYTF. The CDR3 nucleotides read TGTGCCAGCAGCTTGTCTGGACACCGCTATGGCTACACCTTC. The chain employs TRBV5-6 and TRBJ1-2; tentative D call: TRBD1 (5 bases). The CDR3 has 14 amino acids. Per the germline V gene, CDR1 is SGHDT and CDR2 is YYEEEE. V was cut by 1 base and J by 4 bases, with 11 bases left in between. Complete variable domain (other parts from reference TRBV5-6 and TRBJ1-2): DAGVTQSPTHLIKTRGQQVTLRCSPKSGHDTVSWYQQALGQGPQFIFQYYEEEERQRGNFPDRFSGHQFPNYSSELNVNALLLGDSALYLCASSLSGHRYGYTFGSGTRLTVV.